The rows below give T cell receptor beta chains drawn from one sample of a study of blood T cell repertoires in COVID-19. Sequenced by immunoSEQ multiplex PCR; TCRdb stores in-frame clones only, minus some. The data show hundreds of thousands of clones, with roughly four fifths seen just once and roughly 4.7% held by the top ten. Sequenced sample: peripheral blood. These receptors originate from a woman aged 65 to 85 with acute or convalescent COVID-19. Each CDR3 is given with its conserved first and last residue. D genes are given only for firm matches. Not every row has a clone size; where given, it reads once, few, many or a size class.

once TRBJ1-5 TRBV6-4 NA CASSAGPNQPQHF TGTGCCAGCAGTGCAGGGCCCAATCAGCCCCAGCATTTT
NA TRBJ1-2 TRBV10-3 NA CAINRQKANYGYTF TGTGCCATCAACCGACAAAAAGCTAACTATGGCTACACCTTC
NA TRBJ2-3 TRBV2 TRBD1 CASRAQGTISTDTQYF TGTGCCAGCAGGGCACAGGGGACGATTAGCACAGATACGCAGTATTTT
NA TRBJ2-3 TRBV2 NA CASSEARDTDTQYF TGTGCCAGCAGTGAAGCCAGGGACACAGATACGCAGTATTTT
NA TRBJ1-2 TRBV5-4 TRBD1 CASTLSQGGFGYTF TGTGCCAGCACCCTAAGCCAAGGGGGCTTCGGCTACACCTTC
once TRBJ1-6 TRBV27 NA CASSPRTGWSPLHF TGTGCCAGCAGCCCCAGAACAGGGTGGTCACCCCTCCACTTT
NA TRBJ1-2 TRBV5-4 NA CASSSLYGYTF TGTGCCAGCAGCTCCCTCTATGGCTACACCTTC
NA TRBJ1-4 TRBV6-5 NA CASSYLRTSNEKLFF TGTGCCAGCAGTTATCTAAGGACATCCAATGAAAAACTGTTTTTT
NA TRBJ1-1 TRBV7-2 NA CASSWTHATNTEAFF TGTGCCAGCAGCTGGACACATGCGACGAACACTGAAGCTTTCTTT
NA TRBJ2-6 TRBV6-2/TRBV6-3 NA CASSLMVAPGANVLTF TGTGCCAGCAGTTTAATGGTAGCGCCGGGGGCCAACGTCCTGACTTTC
once TRBJ1-2 TRBV4-3 NA CASSQDWRGEGYTF TGCGCCAGCAGCCAAGATTGGCGGGGGGAGGGCTACACCTTC
once TRBJ1-6 TRBV4-3 NA CASSHRNSPLHF TGCGCCAGCAGCCACAGGAATTCACCCCTCCACTTT
NA TRBJ1-5 TRBV18 TRBD1 CASSPNRGSSNQPQHF TGTGCCAGCTCACCAAACAGGGGGAGTAGCAATCAGCCCCAGCATTTT
NA TRBJ1-2 TRBV7-2 NA CASSGGQDLLNYGYTF TGTGCCAGCAGCGGGGGACAAGACCTATTGAACTATGGCTACACCTTC
once TRBJ2-1 TRBV4-2 NA CASSQDRGANEQFF TGTGCCAGCAGCCAAGATCGGGGGGCAAATGAGCAGTTCTTC
NA TRBJ1-5 TRBV9 NA CASSRDFNQPQHF TGTGCCAGCAGTCGGGACTTCAATCAGCCCCAGCATTTT
NA TRBJ2-2 TRBV5-6 NA CASSLVGRAPNTGELFF TGTGCCAGCAGCTTGGTTGGCAGGGCCCCGAACACCGGGGAGCTGTTTTTT
NA TRBJ1-6 TRBV2 TRBD1 CASSTYRGNSPLHF TGTGCCAGCAGTACGTACAGGGGGAACTCACCCCTCCACTTT
NA TRBJ1-3 TRBV6-1 NA CASSESGSSGNTIYF TGTGCCAGCAGTGAGTCGGGTAGCTCTGGAAACACCATATATTTT
NA TRBJ1-1 TRBV7-8 NA CASSFRGGLNTEAFF TGTGCCAGCAGCTTTAGGGGGGGACTGAACACTGAAGCTTTCTTT
NA TRBJ2-5 TRBV7-2 NA CASSLAGGREETQYF TGTGCCAGCAGCTTAGCGGGGGGGCGGGAAGAGACCCAGTACTTC
NA TRBJ2-5 TRBV14 TRBD2 CASSHRTSGVETQYF TGTGCCAGCAGCCACCGGACTAGCGGGGTGGAGACCCAGTACTTC
NA TRBJ1-1 TRBV3-1/TRBV3-2 NA CASSQVGGISEAFF TGTGCCAGCAGCCAAGTGGGAGGCATTAGTGAAGCTTTCTTT
NA TRBJ1-1 TRBV18 TRBD1 CASSPLSGTGRPTEAFF TGTGCCAGCTCACCACTATCCGGGACAGGGCGGCCCACTGAAGCTTTCTTT
NA TRBJ1-1 TRBV11-2 NA CASSSQLNTEAFF TGTGCCAGCAGCTCACAGCTGAACACTGAAGCTTTCTTT
few TRBJ1-1 TRBV19 NA CASTEFPGLNTEAFF TGTGCCAGTACCGAGTTCCCCGGTCTGAACACTGAAGCTTTCTTT
NA TRBJ1-3 TRBV2 TRBD1 CASSLDRGYGNTIYF TGTGCCAGCAGTTTGGACAGGGGTTATGGAAACACCATATATTTT
NA TRBJ1-6 TRBV6-2/TRBV6-3 NA CASSYSGARSSPLHF TGTGCCAGCAGTTACTCGGGGGCCCGGTCATCTCCCCTCCACTTT
NA TRBJ1-2 TRBV19 NA CASSIPGFNYGYTF TGTGCCAGTAGTATACCAGGGTTTAACTATGGCTACACCTTC
NA TRBJ2-2 TRBV4-3 NA CASSQDAGELFF TGCGCCAGCAGCCAAGACGCCGGGGAGCTGTTTTTT
NA TRBJ2-3 TRBV19 NA CASSTRGPRVLYTDTQYF TGTGCCAGTAGTACCCGTGGGCCTCGTGTTCTTTACACAGATACGCAGTATTTT
NA TRBJ1-1 TRBV25-1 TRBD1 CASSDGAGGELNTEAFF TGTGCCAGCAGTGATGGGGCAGGGGGCGAGCTGAACACTGAAGCTTTCTTT
NA TRBJ1-2 TRBV7-2 NA CASSAVGGDGYTF TGTGCCAGCAGCGCCGTAGGGGGGGATGGCTACACCTTC
NA TRBJ2-1 TRBV21-1 NA CASRDLVGGLNEQFF TGTGCCAGCAGAGATTTAGTGGGGGGACTAAATGAGCAGTTCTTC
NA TRBJ2-7 TRBV11-2 NA CASSLLYYEQYF TGTGCCAGCAGCTTACTTTATTACGAGCAGTACTTC
once TRBJ2-1 TRBV6-5 NA CASTPPGSYNEQFF TGTGCCAGCACCCCTCCCGGCTCCTACAATGAGCAGTTCTTC
once TRBJ1-4 TRBV28 NA CASNGQGKNEKLFF TGTGCCAGCAACGGGCAGGGAAAGAATGAAAAACTGTTTTTT
once TRBJ2-3 TRBV24-1 NA CATSDLTDSGDTQYF TGTGCCACCAGTGATTTAACTGACTCCGGGGATACGCAGTATTTT
once TRBJ2-1 TRBV7-2 TRBD2 CASSFQGGGANEQFF TGTGCCAGCAGCTTTCAGGGCGGGGGGGCGAATGAGCAGTTCTTC
NA TRBJ1-2 TRBV5-5 NA CASSRTGQTNYGYTF TGTGCCAGCAGCCGAACAGGCCAAACTAACTATGGCTACACCTTC
once TRBJ2-1 TRBV7-2 NA CASSGPTVEYSYNEQFF TGTGCCAGCAGCGGACCGACAGTAGAATACTCCTACAATGAGCAGTTCTTC
once TRBJ1-1 TRBV11-2 NA CASRDPGRRNTEAFF TGTGCCAGCAGGGACCCAGGGAGGAGGAACACTGAAGCTTTCTTT